A single sample is the source of the 21 T cell receptor beta chains below, sequenced in a study of shared clonotypes between healthy human individuals. Using immunoSEQ multiplex PCR, the repertoire was profiled, and TCRdb retains in-frame clones only, with some absent. The table lists about 730,000 clones, roughly 72% of them singletons. Material: memory CD4+ T cells sorted from blood. Subset indicated: CD45RA-negative fraction. These receptor sequences come from a woman aged 25 to 39 in good health.

This chain joins TRBV29-1 and TRBJ2-7; TRBD2 matches 8 bases. In germline, CDR1 is SQVTM, CDR2 ANQGSEA. The CDR3 is made up of 13 amino acids. The V gene end was trimmed by 7 bases and the J gene end by 0 bases; junction bases not matched to a gene: 5. As DNA, the CDR3 is TGCAGCGCTTTAGCGGGGAGCTCCTACGAGCAGTACTTC. Translating it yields CSALAGSSYEQYF.

The chain links TRBV27 to TRBJ2-3; D tentatively fits TRBD1 or TRBD2 (5 bases each). The CDR3 totals 14 residues. Germline CDR1 MNHEY, CDR2 SMNVEV (reference sequence). Trimming shortened V by 3 bases and J by 2 bases, and 9 bases separated the two germline ends. This CDR3 is CASSFGAITDTQYF. Written as DNA, the CDR3 is TGTGCCAGCAGTTTCGGGGCGATCACAGATACGCAGTATTTT.

This clone has only a few counts. The rearrangement joins TRBV7-2 to TRBJ2-7; no firm D call. CDR3 size: 15 residues. V shed 3 bases and J shed 4 bases, with 16 bases lying between them. The germline V gene encodes CDR1 SGHTA and CDR2 FQGNSA. CDR3 nucleotide sequence: TGTGCCAGCAGCTTGATACCCGGGTTCTCATACGAGCAGTACTTC. Amino acids: CASSLIPGFSYEQYF.

Points on this clone: Other nucleotide sequences in the sample specify the same CDR3. The rearrangement links TRBV29-1 to TRBJ2-1; the match to TRBD2 covers 7 bases. This CDR3 contains 12 residues. The trim removed 4 bases at V and 7 bases at J, leaving 4 bases unmatched. In germline, CDR1 is SQVTM, CDR2 ANQGSEA. The CDR3: CSVAPSGNEQFF. The CDR3 DNA reads TGCAGCGTTGCCCCTAGCGGTAATGAGCAGTTCTTC.

The rearrangement joins TRBV28 to TRBJ1-5; tentative D call: TRBD1 (5 bases). CDR3 length equals 15 residues. The V and J ends lost 5 bases and 5 bases respectively, with 16 bases between them. Germline values: CDR1 MDHEN, CDR2 SYDVKM. CDR3 protein: CASSQADSFYQPQHF. The CDR3 nucleotides are TGTGCCAGCAGTCAAGCCGACAGTTTTTATCAGCCCCAGCATTTT.

The chain is built from TRBV30 and TRBJ1-2; 7 bases are shared with TRBD1. V was pared by 8 bases and J by 5 bases, with 14 bases of the junction left unmatched. CDR3 length: 14 amino acids. Per germline, CDR1 GTSNPN and CDR2 SVGIG (reference sequence). The CDR3 region is CARGGQAGAYGYTF. CDR3 bases: TGTGCCCGGGGAGGACAGGCTGGGGCTTATGGCTACACCTTC.

The chain has TRBV19 and TRBJ1-1; the match to TRBD1 covers 7 bases. Germline V CDR1 and CDR2: LNHDA, SQIVND (reference sequence). The CDR3 extends over 14 amino acids. J gave up 1 base and V 3 bases, and 2 bases lay outside the gene matches. DNA of the CDR3: TGTGCCAGTAGTATGAGGGACAGGAACACTGAAGCTTTCTTT. Translation: CASSMRDRNTEAFF.

V gene TRBV4-1 combines with J gene TRBJ1-5; D is undetermined. This CDR3 is built from 15 residues. Germline values: CDR1 MGHRA, CDR2 YSYEKL. Trimming pared 3 bases from V and 0 bases from J, leaving 9 bases between. CDR3 protein: CASSHNDRSNQPQHF. The DNA of the CDR3 is TGCGCCAGCAGCCATAATGACCGTAGCAATCAGCCCCAGCATTTT.

The chain has TRBV27 and TRBJ2-5; 7 nucleotides line up with TRBD2. Germline V gene data show CDR1 as MNHEY and CDR2 as SMNVEV (reference sequence). Trimming at V came to 5 bases and at J to 5 bases, leaving 8 bases not matched to a gene. CDR3 length: 14 residues. CDR3 sequence: CASSPLGGVETQYF. The DNA for the CDR3 is TGTGCCAGCAGTCCCCTGGGGGGGGTGGAGACCCAGTACTTC.

This clone has at least ten counts. The chain recombines TRBV29-1 with TRBJ1-5; unclear D gene. Germline V CDR1 and CDR2: SQVTM, ANQGSEA. The CDR3 length is 12 residues. V was trimmed by 5 bases and J by 1 base, leaving 6 bases between them. The CDR3 protein is CSVQWSNQPQHF. Here the CDR3 DNA reads TGCAGCGTTCAGTGGAGCAATCAGCCCCAGCATTTT.

This clone was counted many times. The rearrangement joins TRBV7-8 to TRBJ1-5; D gene uncertain. Germline CDR1 SGHVS, CDR2 FQNEAQ. V lost 0 bases to trimming and J lost 6 bases, with 12 bases between them. This CDR3 contains 15 residues. The DNA of the CDR3 is TGTGCCAGCAGCTTAGCGACCCTTCAAGGTCAGCCCCAGCATTTT. As protein: CASSLATLQGQPQHF.

The rearrangement uses TRBV7-9 and TRBJ1-1; unclear D gene. CDR1 is SEHNR and CDR2 is FQNEAQ in the germline V gene (reference sequence). The CDR3 covers 11 residues. V was clipped by 5 bases and J by 12 bases, with 13 bases between them. CDR3 residues: CASSEPGAPFF. The CDR3 DNA reads TGTGCCAGCAGCGAACCGGGAGCACCTTTCTTT.

This chain uses TRBV4-1 with TRBJ1-2, with 10 bases lining up with TRBD1. CDR3 length: 14 amino acids. Germline CDR1 reads MGHRA; CDR2 reads YSYEKL. Trimming took 7 bases from V and 4 from J; bases not matched to a gene: 6. The CDR3: CASNRQGAGYGYTF. The CDR3 DNA sequence: TGCGCCAGCAATCGACAGGGGGCGGGCTATGGCTACACCTTC.

This chain links TRBV6-5 with TRBJ2-7; the match to TRBD2 covers 7 bases. CDR1 and CDR2 (germline): MNHEY, SVGAGI. The CDR3 runs to 15 residues. Losses at the gene ends were 6 bases for V and 0 bases for J; bases not matched to a gene: 8. CDR3 residues: CASSGFGEGSYEQYF. The CDR3, as DNA: TGTGCCAGCAGCGGATTTGGGGAGGGCTCCTACGAGCAGTACTTC.

J is TRBJ2-4 and V is TRBV11-2; 7 positions agree with TRBD1. The trim removed 2 bases at V and 2 bases at J, leaving 12 bases unmatched. The CDR3 is 18 residues long. Germline CDR1 reads SGHAT; CDR2 reads FQNNGV. For the CDR3, the DNA is TGTGCCAGCAGCTTAACCGAGACAGGGCGGCTAACCAAAAACATTCAGTACTTC. It encodes CASSLTETGRLTKNIQYF. The full variable domain, with the rest looked up from reference TRBV11-2 and TRBJ2-4, is EAGVAQSPRYKIIEKRQSVAFWCNPISGHATLYWYQQILGQGPKLLIQFQNNGVVDDSQLPKDRFSAERLKGVDSTLKIQPAKLEDSAVYLCASSLTETGRLTKNIQYFGAGTRLSVL.

The rearrangement uses TRBV5-1 and TRBJ2-5; D unresolved. Trimming stripped 2 bases from V and 1 base from J, with 9 bases between. Germline assignment: CDR1 SGHRS and CDR2 YFSETQ. The CDR3 length is 14 residues. The DNA for the CDR3 is TGCGCCAGCAGCTTTGCAGACCCCCAAGAGACCCAGTACTTC. Residues: CASSFADPQETQYF.

The chain combines TRBV7-8 with TRBJ2-5; D is undetermined. Germline values: CDR1 SGHVS, CDR2 FQNEAQ. Trimming pared 1 base from V and 1 base from J, leaving 10 bases between. The CDR3 has 15 amino acids. The CDR3 spells CASSLGWNTQETQYF. DNA for the CDR3: TGTGCCAGCAGCTTAGGATGGAACACCCAAGAGACCCAGTACTTC.

Note on this clone: A read error may be the cause here, since a much bigger clone is one base away. The J gene is TRBJ1-5, the V gene TRBV19, with D tentatively TRBD1 (5 bases). This CDR3 region has 14 residues. The germline V gene encodes CDR1 LNHDA and CDR2 SQIVND (reference sequence). Trimming removed 4 bases at V and 6 bases at J, with 13 bases between. The CDR3 DNA reads TGTGCCAGTAGTACCCTATTCCAGGGTCAGCCCCAGCATTTT. It yields the protein CASSTLFQGQPQHF.

V usage is TRBV7-3 and J usage is TRBJ2-1, with a tentative D call TRBD2 (6 bases). Germline V gene lookup returns CDR1 SGHTA and CDR2 FQGTGA. CDR3 length: 13 residues. Trimming removed 2 bases at V and 8 bases at J, with 10 bases between. CDR3 DNA sequence: TGTGCCAGCAGCTTACCGGGAGTTGATGAGCAGTTCTTC. Its translation: CASSLPGVDEQFF.

The chain links TRBV6-5 to TRBJ1-1, with a tentative D call TRBD1 (5 bases). The CDR3 extends over 15 amino acids. The germline V gene encodes CDR1 MNHEY and CDR2 SVGAGI. V was trimmed by 4 bases and J by 4 bases, leaving 16 bases between them. The CDR3 spells CASSFAGPLGTEAFF. The CDR3 nucleotides read TGTGCCAGCAGTTTTGCAGGGCCCTTGGGCACTGAAGCTTTCTTT.

In its sample, this clone was seen once. V gene TRBV11-1 combines with J gene TRBJ2-1, with 9 bases fitting TRBD2. The CDR3 consists of 15 residues. The germline V gene encodes CDR1 SGHAT and CDR2 FQDESV (reference sequence). V lost 4 bases, J lost 6 bases, and 7 bases stayed unmatched. This CDR3 reads CASSWRVAGVNEQFF. CDR3 DNA: TGTGCCAGCAGCTGGAGAGTAGCGGGAGTCAATGAGCAGTTCTTC.